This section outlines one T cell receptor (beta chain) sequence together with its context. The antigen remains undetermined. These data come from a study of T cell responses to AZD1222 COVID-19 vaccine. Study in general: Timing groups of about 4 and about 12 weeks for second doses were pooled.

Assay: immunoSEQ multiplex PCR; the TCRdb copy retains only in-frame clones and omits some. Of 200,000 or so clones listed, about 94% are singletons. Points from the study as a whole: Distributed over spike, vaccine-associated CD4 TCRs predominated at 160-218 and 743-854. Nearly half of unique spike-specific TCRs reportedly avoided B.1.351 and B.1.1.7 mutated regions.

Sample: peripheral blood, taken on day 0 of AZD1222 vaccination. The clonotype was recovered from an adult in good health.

The CDR3 sequence: CASSQVVLRGLAGDTQYF. The CDR3 bases are TGTGCCAGCAGCCAAGTTGTTCTTCGGGGACTAGCGGGAGATACGCAGTATTTT. V is TRBV14 and J is TRBJ2-3, with 12 bases fitting TRBD2. Germline loops: CDR1 SGHDN, CDR2 FVKESK. The length of the CDR3 is 18 residues. V shed 1 base and J 5 bases; nucleotides not matched to a gene: 10.